The rows below give T cell receptor beta chains drawn from one sample of a study of cytomegalovirus exposure and HLA in healthy donors. Repertoires were generated with immunoSEQ multiplex PCR, while TCRdb's copy carries only in-frame clones and drops some. The sample contains roughly 110,000 clones, roughly 72% of which appear only once. The sample was PBMCs. The receptor source for this set is a man aged 25-40 years in good health and CMV-seronegative. Both conserved end residues are part of each CDR3. Each record gives: CDR3 DNA, CDR3 protein, D gene, V gene, J gene, clone size. D genes are given only for firm matches. A row's size may be missing; if present it is once, few, many or a size class.

CDR3nt: TGCGCCAGCAGCTTGGACGGGAATCAGCCCCAGCATTTT
CDR3aa: CASSLDGNQPQHF
d_gene: -
v_gene: TRBV5-1
j_gene: TRBJ1-5
abundance: -

CDR3nt: TGTGCCACCCCGACTAGCGGGTCCCGCGCAGATACGCAGTATTTT
CDR3aa: CATPTSGSRADTQYF
d_gene: TRBD2
v_gene: TRBV6-4
j_gene: TRBJ2-3
abundance: -

CDR3nt: TGTGCCAGCAGCTTACGTACAGGGACAGGGGCCAACGTCCTGACTTTC
CDR3aa: CASSLRTGTGANVLTF
d_gene: -
v_gene: TRBV7-2
j_gene: TRBJ2-6
abundance: -

CDR3nt: TGTGCCAGCAGCTACTCGGACAGGGGGCGAAGTTCACCCCTCCACTTT
CDR3aa: CASSYSDRGRSSPLHF
d_gene: TRBD1
v_gene: TRBV7-2
j_gene: TRBJ1-6
abundance: -

CDR3nt: TGCGCCAGCAGCCAAGATGGGCCTAGCGGGAGTTGGGAGCAGTACTTC
CDR3aa: CASSQDGPSGSWEQYF
d_gene: TRBD2
v_gene: TRBV4-1
j_gene: TRBJ2-7
abundance: -

CDR3nt: TGCGCCAGCAGCCAGGCCGGACTAGGGAGTAGGACCGGGGAGCTGTTTTTT
CDR3aa: CASSQAGLGSRTGELFF
d_gene: TRBD2
v_gene: TRBV4-1
j_gene: TRBJ2-2
abundance: -

CDR3nt: TGCGCCAGCAGCCCAGGGGGCCGCTCGGCAGATACGCAGTATTTT
CDR3aa: CASSPGGRSADTQYF
d_gene: TRBD1
v_gene: TRBV4-1
j_gene: TRBJ2-3
abundance: -

CDR3nt: TGTGCCAGCAGTTACTCGGCAGGGGCCGGCGAGCAGTACTTC
CDR3aa: CASSYSAGAGEQYF
d_gene: -
v_gene: TRBV6-5
j_gene: TRBJ2-7
abundance: -

CDR3nt: TGTGCCAGTAGTTTTCGACAGGCAGATACGCAGTATTTT
CDR3aa: CASSFRQADTQYF
d_gene: -
v_gene: TRBV19
j_gene: TRBJ2-3
abundance: -

CDR3nt: TGTGCCAGCAGTTTATACCTAGCGGTTAACCAAGAGACCCAGTACTTC
CDR3aa: CASSLYLAVNQETQYF
d_gene: TRBD2
v_gene: TRBV28
j_gene: TRBJ2-5
abundance: -

CDR3nt: TGTGCCAGCAGGGGACAGGGAGGAGGAGAAAAACTGTTTTTT
CDR3aa: CASRGQGGGEKLFF
d_gene: TRBD1
v_gene: TRBV2
j_gene: TRBJ1-4
abundance: -

CDR3nt: TGTGCCAGCAGCCTAGACAGTAATCAGCCCCAGCATTTT
CDR3aa: CASSLDSNQPQHF
d_gene: -
v_gene: TRBV28
j_gene: TRBJ1-5
abundance: -

CDR3nt: TGTGCCAGCAGCTCCCGTAGGGGGGGGCGGAACACCATATATTTT
CDR3aa: CASSSRRGGRNTIYF
d_gene: -
v_gene: TRBV5-6
j_gene: TRBJ1-3
abundance: -

CDR3nt: TGTGCCATCAGTGACCGACAGGGGGGCACTGAAGCTTTCTTT
CDR3aa: CAISDRQGGTEAFF
d_gene: TRBD1
v_gene: TRBV10-3
j_gene: TRBJ1-1
abundance: few

CDR3nt: TGTGCCAGCAGCGTGGCAGGGGGCGGGGAGACCCAGTACTTC
CDR3aa: CASSVAGGGETQYF
d_gene: TRBD1
v_gene: TRBV9
j_gene: TRBJ2-5
abundance: -

CDR3nt: TGTGCCAGCAGTTTACAGGGTTTCTACGAGCAGTACTTC
CDR3aa: CASSLQGFYEQYF
d_gene: -
v_gene: TRBV6-6
j_gene: TRBJ2-7
abundance: -